The T cell receptor (beta chain) described here comes from a study of blood T cell repertoires in COVID-19. About the research overall: Researchers got acute and convalescent COVID-19 samples from the United States, Italy and Spain.

Cohorts were based on clinical histories the participants reported. The CDR3 consists of 16 residues. The germline V gene has CDR1 MNHEY and CDR2 SMNVEV (reference sequence). The V end was cut by 6 bases, the J end by 2 bases, with 17 bases between. Some clones are missing from TCRdb's copy, which holds only in-frame ones; the method was immunoSEQ multiplex PCR. The sample has roughly 400,000 clones; roughly 84% are singletons. The sequencing sample was made of PBMCs or T cells enriched from blood (not recorded which). The origin of this receptor is a young woman who had been exposed to COVID-19. The chain links TRBV27 to TRBJ1-5, with D perhaps matching TRBD1 (6 bases). Written as DNA, the CDR3 is TGTGCCAGCAGGTCTTGGGGACAAGGGGGCAATCAGCCCCAGCATTTT. Amino acids: CASRSWGQGGNQPQHF.